The clone carrying this T cell receptor beta chain was recorded a few times. The antigen is undetermined. The record originates from a study of cytomegalovirus exposure and HLA in healthy donors. The study's findings and limits: Most TCR sequences were seen very rarely across donors, but some public TCRs occurred in many. Information on immune exposure was restricted to one variable (CMV serostatus).

CDR3 length: 14 residues. Germline lookup yields CDR1 SGHRS and CDR2 YFSETQ. V was clipped by 2 bases and J by 8 bases, with 16 bases between them. The study ran its PCR with 60 Vbeta and 13 Jbeta primers. Generated by immunoSEQ multiplex PCR, the TCRdb table keeps only in-frame clones and is missing some. The data show 30,000 to 40,000 clones, with 80% to 90% seen just once and approximately 9.4% held by the top ten. Healthy donors of bone marrow made up the group. The donors, nominally healthy at sampling, likely had unrecorded immune exposures. The TCR comes from a woman aged 40 to 49 in good health and CMV-seronegative. Input material: PBMCs. The chain joins TRBV5-1 to TRBJ1-2; D uncertain. The CDR3 protein is CASSLLTQQEGYTF. As DNA, the CDR3 is TGCGCCAGCAGCTTACTGACACAGCAGGAAGGCTACACCTTC.